This is a list of T cell receptor beta chains from one sample in a study of T cells after yellow fever vaccination. TCRdb re-called the 5' RACE reads through MiXCR, storing one row per CDR3 protein. This sample has 120,000 or so distinct CDR3 sequences, with under 9% found just once. The source material was CD8+ T cells sorted from PBMCs, sampled on the day of the yellow fever booster vaccination. These receptors were obtained from a man between 18 and 35 years old who received the YFV17D yellow fever vaccine. The CDR3 runs from the conserved cysteine through the conserved F or W. D genes are given only for firm matches.

cdr3_aa,v_call,j_call,d_call
CASTWDSGHSTDTQYF,TRBV7-9,TRBJ2-3,TRBD1
CASSSGGAGEQFF,TRBV4-1,TRBJ2-1,NA
CASSSGTSGGDEQYF,TRBV7-2,TRBJ2-7,TRBD2
CASSPRGGVEQYF,TRBV7-9,TRBJ2-3,TRBD2
CASSPRDTNTGELFF,TRBV4-1,TRBJ2-2,NA
CASSDRGVGYTF,TRBV25-1,TRBJ1-2,TRBD1
CASSLFPTEVYGYTF,TRBV7-9,TRBJ1-2,NA
CASRDTNTGELFF,TRBV5-1,TRBJ2-2,NA
CASTGQGTEAFF,TRBV9,TRBJ1-1,TRBD1
CASRPGTSTGKIYEQYF,TRBV11-2,TRBJ2-7,TRBD2
CSARDVQGAYNEQFF,TRBV20-1,TRBJ2-1,TRBD1
CASSWGTGYTEAFF,TRBV6-5,TRBJ1-1,TRBD1
CSVGRGGGTQETQYF,TRBV29-1,TRBJ2-5,NA
CASSSPNDRVYEQYF,TRBV7-9,TRBJ2-7,TRBD1
CSVEVYRGNLEAFF,TRBV29-1,TRBJ1-1,NA
CSVEDRSGNYNEQFF,TRBV29-1,TRBJ2-1,TRBD2
CASSPQDGAEEQYF,TRBV7-9,TRBJ2-7,NA